Listed here is a single TCR beta chain. Several immunoSEQ plates received, in even portions, the genomic DNA of each subset. Clones were sequenced by immunoSEQ multiplex PCR, and TCRdb holds only the in-frame ones, with some missing. The repertoire holds around 530,000 clones, around 81% seen once, with around 11% in the top ten. The data are from a study of shared clonotypes between healthy human individuals. The source of this sequence is a woman between 35 and 50 years old in good health. Some clones in this sample may be carry-over from other donors' samples. The material sequenced was PBMCs.

The CDR3 coding sequence is TGTGCCATCATGGCAGCGGGAGATTGGACAGATACGCAGTATTTT. Its protein is CAIMAAGDWTDTQYF. The chain recombines TRBV10-3 with TRBJ2-3; the match to TRBD2 covers 8 bases. This CDR3 region has 15 residues. Germline loops: CDR1 ENHRY, CDR2 SYGVKD. Germline trimming cut 7 bases from V and 3 bases from J; bases unmatched to any gene: 9.